This T cell receptor (beta chain) was sequenced during a study of cytotoxic CD8 clonotypes in ibrutinib-treated CLL. Regarding the study as a whole: Public clonotypes showed up rarely, and on treatment they shrank or held steady. Clonality went up at the time of ibrutinib response, stayed stable in sustained remission, and later dropped back toward its baseline level at progression.

Germline V gives CDR1 LNHNV, CDR2 YYDKDF (reference sequence). V was cut by 0 bases and J by 0 bases, with 12 bases left in between. This CDR3 spans 17 amino acids. From cryopreserved PBMCs came roughly 2 micrograms of genomic DNA used for TCR beta libraries. Note on this clone: Its antigen is undetermined.

Depth targeted 1 in 200,000 to 1 in 1 million T cells, averaging approximately 9.9x coverage per clonotype. Produced via immunoSEQ multiplex PCR; TCRdb's table is partial and in-frame only. The repertoire holds 35,000 to 45,000 clones, about two thirds seen once, with roughly a sixth in the top ten. The specimen was PBMCs, collected at disease progression, from a patient treated with ibrutinib. The chain carries TRBV15 and TRBJ2-1; possibly TRBD1 for D (5 bases). The clonotype comes from a human donor with chronic lymphocytic leukemia. The CDR3 nucleotides read TGTGCCACCAGCAGAGATACAGGAGTTAGCTCCTACAATGAGCAGTTCTTC. It specifies CATSRDTGVSSYNEQFF.